The 29 T cell receptor beta chains presented below share a single source sample, sequenced in a study of T cell responses to AZD1222 COVID-19 vaccine. Clones were sequenced by immunoSEQ multiplex PCR, and TCRdb holds only the in-frame ones, with some missing. The table lists around 63,000 clones, 85% of them singletons. The sample here was peripheral blood, taken on day 0 of AZD1222 vaccination. The receptors derive from an adult in good health.

CDR3 loop: CASSRGDPSYNEQFF. As DNA, the CDR3 is TGTGCCAGCAGCCGCGGGGACCCCTCCTACAATGAGCAGTTCTTC. The chain carries TRBV7-3 and TRBJ2-1; D might be TRBD2 (6 bases). CDR1 and CDR2 from the germline V gene are SGHTA and FQGTGA. The CDR3 has 15 amino acids. The V and J ends lost 5 bases and 0 bases respectively, with 11 bases between them.

V and J are TRBV30 and TRBJ1-1; 7 nucleotides line up with TRBD1. Germline CDR1 is GTSNPN and CDR2 is SVGIG (reference sequence). The length of the CDR3 is 14 residues. V shed 3 bases and J 4 bases; nucleotides not matched to a gene: 8. This CDR3 is CAWRTQGEGTEAFF. CDR3 DNA: TGTGCCTGGAGAACGCAGGGGGAGGGCACTGAAGCTTTCTTT.

The V call is TRBV6-5, the J call TRBJ1-2; D is uncertain. V was pared by 5 bases and J by 6 bases, with 16 bases between. Germline V gene sequence: CDR1 MNHEY, CDR2 SVGAGI. The CDR3 length is 14 residues. In DNA form, the CDR3 reads TGTGCCAGCAGTACCCTAGGAGGGATGAATGGCTACACCTTC. Amino acid sequence: CASSTLGGMNGYTF.

V and J are TRBV6-5 and TRBJ2-3, with D possibly TRBD2 on 6 matching bases. With 2 bases removed from V and 5 bases from J, the gap between germline ends came to 17 bases. The V gene's germline CDR1 is MNHEY and CDR2 SVGAGI. This CDR3 has 16 amino acids. CDR3 amino acids: CASSYGSQLARDTQYF. CDR3 coding DNA: TGTGCCAGCAGTTACGGGTCCCAACTAGCACGAGATACGCAGTATTTT.

CDR3 residues: CASSQGQGQAGNTQYF. DNA of the CDR3: TGTGCCAGCAGCCAAGGGCAGGGACAGGCAGGAAATACGCAGTATTTT. The chain joins TRBV4-2 to TRBJ2-3, with 8 bases that match TRBD1. V was clipped by 1 base and J by 7 bases; unmatched bases: 10. Germline CDR1 is LGHNA and CDR2 is YNFKEQ. This CDR3 comprises 16 residues.

Only one count was recorded for this clone. The chain couples TRBV2 to TRBJ2-5; tentative D call: TRBD2 (6 bases). Germline V lookup: CDR1 SNHLY, CDR2 FYNNEI. The CDR3 covers 14 residues. Trimming stripped 3 bases from V and 7 bases from J, with 15 bases between. CDR3: CASSEPPLGGTQYF. Here the CDR3 DNA reads TGTGCCAGCAGTGAGCCGCCTCTGGGGGGGACCCAGTACTTC.

The rearrangement joins TRBV14 to TRBJ2-4; D is perhaps TRBD1 or TRBD2 (5 bases each). V lost 1 base and J 13 bases, leaving 14 bases between the germline ends. Germline V gives CDR1 SGHDN, CDR2 FVKESK. The CDR3 consists of 13 residues. In DNA, the CDR3 is TGTGCCAGCAGCCAAGGCGGAGGACAAGAACAGTACTTC. Its protein is CASSQGGGQEQYF.

V usage is TRBV6-5 and J usage is TRBJ2-5; 9 bases line up with TRBD1. J lost 2 bases, V lost 3 bases, and 4 bases had no gene match. The germline CDR1 and CDR2 sequences are MNHEY and SVGAGI. This CDR3 has 15 residues. The CDR3, as DNA: TGTGCCAGCAGTTATTCCGGGACAGGGCAAGAGACCCAGTACTTC. Translation: CASSYSGTGQETQYF.

The rearrangement links TRBV30 to TRBJ1-6; TRBD1 matches at 10 bases. Trimming took 1 base from V and 1 from J; bases not matched to a gene: 1. This CDR3 is built from 16 residues. The V gene's germline CDR1 is GTSNPN and CDR2 SVGIG (reference sequence). CDR3 sequence (DNA): TGTGCCTGGAGTGGGGGACAGGGGTCCTATAATTCACCCCTCCACTTT. Protein product: CAWSGGQGSYNSPLHF.

This chain joins TRBV10-3 and TRBJ1-2; TRBD1 matches 7 bases. Germline V gene lookup returns CDR1 ENHRY and CDR2 SYGVKD. With V trimmed by 6 bases and J by 2 bases, 9 bases remained unmatched. CDR3 length equals 15 residues. CDR3 amino acids: CAIRTDRSYNYGYTF. The CDR3 region has the DNA TGTGCCATCAGAACGGACAGGAGTTACAACTATGGCTACACCTTC.

The chain links TRBV10-3 to TRBJ1-3; maybe TRBD1 (5 bases). V lost 0 bases to trimming and J lost 0 bases, with 9 bases between them. The CDR3 has 16 residues. Looked up from germline, CDR1 is ENHRY and CDR2 is SYGVKD. In DNA, the CDR3 is TGTGCCATCAGTGAGTCTTGGGGGGGCTCTGGAAACACCATATATTTT. It translates to CAISESWGGSGNTIYF.

This chain joins TRBV15 and TRBJ2-3; D gene ambiguous. The V and J ends lost 1 base and 3 bases respectively, with 20 bases between them. The CDR3 totals 18 residues. Germline values: CDR1 LNHNV, CDR2 YYDKDF (reference sequence). CDR3 bases: TGTGCCACCAGCAGAGTGAAGGCTAGGGCTAGTGTGACAGATACGCAGTATTTT. Translating it yields CATSRVKARASVTDTQYF.

The chain uses TRBV7-9 and TRBJ1-1, with unresolved D. Germline V gene data show CDR1 as SEHNR and CDR2 as FQNEAQ (reference sequence). The CDR3 sequence is 16 residues long. The germline V and J ends were trimmed by 2 bases and 1 base, with 14 bases remaining between them. In DNA form, the CDR3 reads TGTGCCAGCAGCTTAAGACTTGGGAGGGAGAACACTGAAGCTTTCTTT. This translates into CASSLRLGRENTEAFF. Combining the CDR3 with reference TRBV7-9 and TRBJ1-1 gives the whole variable domain DTGVSQNPRHKITKRGQNVTFRCDPISEHNRLYWYRQTLGQGPEFLTYFQNEAQLEKSRLLSDRFSAERPKGSFSTLEIQRTEQGDSAMYLCASSLRLGRENTEAFFGQGTRLTVV.

The chain uses TRBV6-4 and TRBJ2-7; possibly TRBD1 or TRBD2 for D (5 bases each). This CDR3 comprises 14 residues. In germline, CDR1 is MRHNA, CDR2 SNTAGT. V gave up 3 bases and J gave up 2 bases, with 11 bases separating them. The CDR3 protein is CASSDRDVAYEQYF. CDR3 DNA sequence: TGTGCCAGCAGTGATAGGGACGTAGCCTACGAGCAGTACTTC.

The chain couples TRBV5-1 to TRBJ2-2, with TRBD1 identical over 8 bases. CDR3 length: 15 residues. J gave up 0 bases and V 7 bases, and 5 bases lay outside the gene matches. Germline V gene sequence: CDR1 SGHRS, CDR2 YFSETQ. CDR3: CASGGQVANTGELFF. Here the CDR3 DNA reads TGCGCCAGCGGGGGACAGGTCGCGAACACCGGGGAGCTGTTTTTT.

This clone was detected once. V and J are TRBV7-9 and TRBJ1-1; maybe TRBD1 (5 bases). Germline V gene sequence: CDR1 SEHNR, CDR2 FQNEAQ (reference sequence). V was shortened by 0 bases and J by 1 base, with 9 bases between the two germline ends. The CDR3 has 15 amino acids. The CDR3 here is CASSLADKGNTEAFF. For the CDR3, the DNA is TGTGCCAGCAGCTTAGCGGACAAAGGGAACACTGAAGCTTTCTTT.

The CDR3 loop reads CASSSDQGNTIYF. The CDR3 DNA reads TGTGCCAGCAGTAGTGACCAGGGAAACACCATATATTTT. V and J are TRBV6-6 and TRBJ1-3, with no clear D. V lost 5 bases and J lost 4, with 9 bases in between. The V gene's germline CDR1 is MNHNY and CDR2 SVGAGI (reference sequence). This CDR3 spans 13 amino acids.

The gene calls are TRBV7-2 and TRBJ1-2; no reliable D call. The V end was cut by 1 base, the J end by 4 bases, with 10 bases between. Germline CDR1 and CDR2: SGHTA and FQGNSA. CDR3 size: 14 residues. CDR3 amino acids: CASSLVDGRYGYTF. The CDR3 DNA sequence: TGTGCCAGCAGCTTAGTTGATGGCCGCTATGGCTACACCTTC.

The gene calls are TRBV5-6 and TRBJ1-2; unclear D gene. The CDR3 is made up of 13 amino acids. The germline V gene encodes CDR1 SGHDT and CDR2 YYEEEE. V dropped 3 bases and J dropped 0 bases, with 6 bases sitting between them. CDR3 nucleotides: TGTGCCAGCAGCTCGCCCTCTAACTATGGCTACACCTTC. Translating gives CASSSPSNYGYTF.

The chain is built from TRBV3-1 (or the pseudogene TRBV3-2) and TRBJ2-7, with D uncertain. The germline CDR1 and CDR2 sequences are LGHDT and YNNKEL (reference sequence). Trimming pared 3 bases from V and 0 bases from J, leaving 6 bases between. The CDR3 contains 13 residues. CDR3 region: CASSHGHSYEQYF. CDR3 bases: TGTGCCAGCAGCCATGGGCACTCCTACGAGCAGTACTTC.

Worth noting for this clone: Other nucleotide sequences from this sample produce the same CDR3. The CDR3 region is CASTSPDSVYEQYF. The CDR3 DNA follows: TGCGCCAGCACCTCCCCGGACTCGGTCTACGAGCAGTACTTC. The rearrangement joins TRBV5-1 to TRBJ2-7, with D perhaps matching TRBD2 (5 bases). In germline, CDR1 is SGHRS, CDR2 YFSETQ. This CDR3 spans 14 amino acids. Deletions cut 6 bases from V and 3 bases from J, with 16 bases between. Supplemented by reference TRBV5-1 and TRBJ2-7, the full variable domain reads KAGVTQTPRYLIKTRGQQVTLSCSPISGHRSVSWYQQTPGQGLQFLFEYFSETQRNKGNFPGRFSGRQFSNSRSEMNVSTLELGDSALYLCASTSPDSVYEQYFGPGTRLTVT.

This clone was counted a single time. The chain uses TRBV6-5 and TRBJ1-1; 8 bases match TRBD1. The CDR3 covers 14 residues. Germline CDR1 is MNHEY and CDR2 is SVGAGI. The V gene end was trimmed by 6 bases and the J gene end by 4 bases; junction bases not matched to a gene: 7. The CDR3 bases are TGTGCCAGCAGGGCAGGACAGGGTTTCACTGAAGCTTTCTTT. Translating it yields CASRAGQGFTEAFF.

V is TRBV2 and J is TRBJ1-4; D unresolved. The CDR3 loop spans 17 amino acids. V was cut by 4 bases and J by 8 bases, with 23 bases left in between. Germline CDR1 is SNHLY and CDR2 is FYNNEI. The CDR3 protein is CASSGTPWSGEEEKLFF. The CDR3 DNA reads TGTGCCAGCAGTGGGACCCCATGGTCGGGAGAGGAGGAAAAACTGTTTTTT. The full variable domain, with the rest looked up from reference TRBV2 and TRBJ1-4, is EPEVTQTPSHQVTQMGQEVILRCVPISNHLYFYWYRQILGQKVEFLVSFYNNEISEKSEIFDDQFSVERPDGSNFTLKIRSTKLEDSAMYFCASSGTPWSGEEEKLFFGSGTQLSVL.

The chain employs TRBV11-3 and TRBJ2-1; a weak D match, TRBD2 (7 bases). Trimming took 9 bases from V and 2 from J, leaving 14 bases between them. This CDR3 region has 14 residues. Germline assignment: CDR1 SGHNT and CDR2 YENEEA. CDR3 DNA: TGTGCCAGTAGTAGGGGGGGAACCTACAATGAGCAGTTCTTC. Amino acids: CASSRGGTYNEQFF.

The chain links TRBV29-1 to TRBJ1-5; D is perhaps TRBD1 (5 bases). Germline CDR1 is SQVTM and CDR2 is ANQGSEA. The CDR3 is made up of 12 amino acids. V lost 7 bases and J 3 bases, leaving 10 bases between the germline ends. Written as DNA, the CDR3 is TGCAGCGCCGGGACGGTCAATCAGCCCCAGCATTTT. Encoded protein: CSAGTVNQPQHF.

The J gene is TRBJ2-7, the V gene TRBV28; D uncertain. From germline, CDR1 is MDHEN and CDR2 SYDVKM. Trimming stripped 4 bases from V and 3 bases from J, with 10 bases between. This CDR3 has 13 residues. The CDR3 coding sequence is TGTGCCAGCAGTTCCCCCCTACGCTACGAGCAGTACTTC. Translation gives CASSSPLRYEQYF.

CDR3 region: CSAKGGVEQYF. DNA for the CDR3: TGCAGTGCTAAGGGGGGGGTCGAGCAGTACTTC. V and J are TRBV20-1 and TRBJ2-7, with D tentatively TRBD2 (7 bases). This CDR3 has 11 residues. V was trimmed by 4 bases and J by 6 bases, leaving 10 bases between them. CDR1 DFQATT and CDR2 SNEGSKA come from the germline V gene (reference sequence).

This clone is a singleton in its sample. The chain is built from TRBV5-5 and TRBJ2-3, with a weak D call TRBD2 (5 bases). This CDR3 has 12 residues. The germline CDR1 and CDR2 sequences are SGHKS and YYEKEE (reference sequence). V gave up 2 bases and J gave up 5 bases, with 6 bases separating them. The CDR3: CASSLGGDTQYF. The CDR3 DNA reads as TGTGCCAGCAGCTTAGGAGGAGATACGCAGTATTTT.

The CDR3 loop is CASSYGGTYEQYF. The CDR3 DNA sequence: TGTGCCAGCAGTTACGGGGGAACCTACGAGCAGTACTTC. The chain joins TRBV6-5 to TRBJ2-7; either TRBD1 or TRBD2 may supply D (5 bases each). Per the germline V gene, CDR1 is MNHEY and CDR2 is SVGAGI. V was cut by 2 bases and J by 2 bases, with 7 bases left in between. The CDR3 has 13 residues.